Shown below are 28 T cell receptor beta chains from a single sample sequenced in a study of monozygotic twins with inflammatory bowel disease (dated by TCRdb to about 2019). The library relied on 5' RACE. The reads were generated on an Illumina HiSeq 2500. TCRdb reprocessed the reads and provides one entry for every CDR3 protein sequence; no DNA is given. The table kept for this sample lists approximately 330,000 distinct CDR3 sequences. Roughly 2% of the sample is taken by the ten largest. Material for sequencing was blood. The source is a human donor with ulcerative colitis or Crohn's disease, or a healthy co-twin of an affected twin (not recorded which).

The V call is TRBV5-6, the J call TRBJ2-7; TCRdb calls TRBD1, which cannot be checked without DNA. The V gene's germline CDR1 is SGHDT and CDR2 YYEEEE. This CDR3 contains 16 residues. CDR3 sequence reads: CASSSPPTGSTYEQYF.

The V and J genes are TRBV20-1 and TRBJ2-7; TCRdb designates TRBD1, a call that cannot be tested without DNA. The CDR3 contains 14 residues. Germline CDR1 is DFQATT and CDR2 is SNEGSKA (reference sequence). CDR3 sequence reads: CSASRPGQTYEQYF.

The genes are TRBV7-8 and TRBJ2-1; TCRdb names TRBD2, which stays unverified in the absence of DNA. CDR3 length: 15 amino acids. Germline V gives CDR1 SGHVS, CDR2 FQNEAQ. CDR3 in amino acids: CASSLEAGVENEQFF. Variable domain in full (rest from reference TRBV7-8 and TRBJ2-1): GAGVSQSPRYKVAKRGQDVALRCDPISGHVSLFWYQQALGQGPEFLTYFQNEAQLDKSGLPSDRFFAERPEGSVSTLKIQRTQQEDSAVYLCASSLEAGVENEQFFGPGTRLTVL.

V and J are TRBV27 and TRBJ2-1; TCRdb reports TRBD1, a call that lacks DNA to check it against. This CDR3 is 15 amino acids long. In germline, CDR1 is MNHEY, CDR2 SMNVEV (reference sequence). The CDR3 sequence: CASSLGQGGANEQFF.

The chain recombines TRBV3-1 with TRBJ2-3; TCRdb picks TRBD2, but there is no DNA to check that call. CDR1 is LGHDT, CDR2 YNNKEL, per germline (reference sequence). The CDR3 loop spans 17 amino acids. The chain's CDR3 is CASSSPVSGGLTDTQYF.

The V call is TRBV7-2, the J call TRBJ2-1; as DNA is missing, the TRBD2 call by TCRdb cannot be tested. There are 15 residues in the CDR3. Per the germline V gene, CDR1 is SGHTA and CDR2 is FQGNSA. CDR3 loop: CASSLGTSLYNEQFF.

V usage is TRBV12-3 or TRBV12-4 and J usage is TRBJ2-1; the TCRdb D gene call, TRBD1, has no DNA to confirm it. There are 13 residues in the CDR3. The CDR3 protein is CASSLGQGYEQFF.

The V and J genes are TRBV14 and TRBJ1-4; TCRdb gives TRBD1 as the D gene, but with no DNA this cannot be confirmed. Germline CDR1 SGHDN, CDR2 FVKESK. The CDR3 is 13 residues long. The CDR3 sequence: CASSQPGGAKLFF.

CDR3 sequence reads: CASSQESRAGGYYGYTF. V and J are TRBV4-3 and TRBJ1-2; with no DNA, the TCRdb D assignment of TRBD1 cannot be verified. The CDR3 runs to 17 residues. Germline-derived CDR1 and CDR2 are LGHNA and YSLEER.

The chain is built from TRBV27 and TRBJ1-1; TCRdb picks TRBD1, but there is no DNA to check that call. This CDR3 has 20 amino acids. CDR1 is MNHEY, CDR2 SMNVEV, per germline (reference sequence). The CDR3 protein is CASRGLRDRGLLFRNYEAFF.

The chain carries TRBV20-1 and TRBJ2-1; no DNA is available, so the TRBD2 call from TCRdb remains unchecked. Germline-derived CDR1 and CDR2 are DFQATT and SNEGSKA (reference sequence). This CDR3 region has 13 residues. CDR3 residues: CSAGTSGYNEQFF.

The V and J genes are TRBV28 and TRBJ2-1. The CDR3 sequence is 12 residues long. Germline V gene sequence: CDR1 MDHEN, CDR2 SYDVKM. The CDR3 loop is CASSLSVSKQFF.

V gene TRBV28 combines with J gene TRBJ1-2; TCRdb picks TRBD1, but there is no DNA to check that call. CDR3 length: 14 residues. CDR1 is MDHEN and CDR2 is SYDVKM in the germline V gene. The CDR3 spells CASKGGYTNYGYTF.

The chain couples TRBV5-1 to TRBJ1-1; without DNA, the TCRdb call of TRBD1 cannot be checked. The CDR3 extends over 15 amino acids. The V gene's germline CDR1 is SGHRS and CDR2 YFSETQ. The CDR3: CASSLGGQGWTEAFF.

The chain is built from TRBV5-2 and TRBJ2-2; lacking DNA, the TRBD1 call made by TCRdb goes unchecked. TRBV5-2 is classified as a pseudogene. The CDR3 runs to 17 residues. The CDR3: CASSFPTRQGNTGELFF.

The rearrangement joins TRBV20-1 to TRBJ1-5; TCRdb's assignment of TRBD1 cannot be checked, as there is no DNA. Germline CDR1 reads DFQATT; CDR2 reads SNEGSKA (reference sequence). CDR3 length: 16 amino acids. Here the CDR3 reads CSARDQAGVNNQPQHF.

This chain uses TRBV7-9 with TRBJ2-5. Germline V CDR1 and CDR2: SEHNR, FQNEAQ (reference sequence). CDR3 length: 15 residues. CDR3 residues: CASSLKVTDAETQYF.

The chain links TRBV12-3 or TRBV12-4 to TRBJ2-3; TCRdb designates TRBD2, a call that cannot be tested without DNA. This CDR3 spans 14 amino acids. The chain's CDR3 is CASSGTSDPDTQYF.

The genes are TRBV6-2 or TRBV6-3 and TRBJ2-3; TCRdb names TRBD2, which stays unverified in the absence of DNA. Germline V gives CDR1 MNHEY, CDR2 SVGEGT. The CDR3 is made up of 15 amino acids. CDR3 loop: CASSYPGLNTDTQYF.

V gene TRBV10-3 combines with J gene TRBJ1-2; the D call from TCRdb, TRBD1, cannot be confirmed without DNA. The CDR3 is 15 amino acids. From germline, CDR1 is ENHRY and CDR2 SYGVKD. CDR3 sequence reads: CAVRLTGAGGYGYTF.

The chain carries TRBV29-1 and TRBJ2-2; with no DNA, the TCRdb D assignment of TRBD1 cannot be verified. The CDR3 spans 15 residues. Germline loops: CDR1 SQVTM, CDR2 ANQGSEA. The chain's CDR3 is CSVEDALSYTGELFF.

The V call is TRBV10-3, the J call TRBJ1-6; TCRdb designates TRBD1, a call that cannot be tested without DNA. The CDR3 is made up of 14 amino acids. Per germline, CDR1 ENHRY and CDR2 SYGVKD. Here the CDR3 reads CAATGSSYNSPLHF.

The chain uses TRBV28 and TRBJ1-1. Germline V lookup: CDR1 MDHEN, CDR2 SYDVKM. This CDR3 comprises 14 residues. The CDR3 reads CVSSGPTQNTEAFF.

The rearrangement joins TRBV4-1 to TRBJ2-2; without DNA, the TCRdb call of TRBD2 cannot be checked. CDR3 size: 14 residues. Germline lookup yields CDR1 MGHRA and CDR2 YSYEKL. The CDR3 reads CASQQSEATGELIF.

The rearrangement links TRBV20-1 to TRBJ1-6; TCRdb picks TRBD1, but there is no DNA to check that call. The CDR3 extends over 13 amino acids. The germline CDR1 and CDR2 sequences are DFQATT and SNEGSKA (reference sequence). The CDR3 loop reads CSASTGGDSPLHF.

This sequence joins TRBV5-1 and TRBJ1-1; with no DNA, the TCRdb D assignment of TRBD1 cannot be verified. Germline V gene data show CDR1 as SGHRS and CDR2 as YFSETQ. This CDR3 has 14 amino acids. CDR3 sequence reads: CASSLGQGAPEAFF.

The chain couples TRBV4-3 to TRBJ1-1. CDR1 and CDR2 (germline): LGHNA, YSLEER. This CDR3 contains 14 residues. This CDR3 reads CASSLGLGNTEAFF.

The V gene is TRBV27, the J gene TRBJ2-5; the D call from TCRdb, TRBD1, cannot be confirmed without DNA. This CDR3 has 14 amino acids. Germline CDR1 and CDR2: MNHEY and SMNVEV (reference sequence). CDR3 in amino acids: CASSPGQGSETQYF.